This TCR beta chain was identified in a study of blood T cell repertoires in COVID-19. As for the study in general: Samples came from the United States, Italy and Spain, spanning acute and convalescent COVID-19. The analysed material was cDNA or gDNA that came from T cells, B-cell-depleted T cells, or PBMCs.

Trimming took off 0 bases at V and 11 bases at J, with 15 bases between the two ends. The CDR3 contains 14 residues. Looked up from germline, CDR1 is SGHRS and CDR2 is YFSETQ. In the original workflow: Amplification of reference gene primers provided the estimated nucleated cell counts. Sequenced by immunoSEQ multiplex PCR; TCRdb stores in-frame clones only, minus some. Clone size and V and J calls were adopted from that table, with D and trimming inferred from the DNA. The sample holds over 120,000 clones, 77% seen once. The receptor was derived from a woman in her fifties or sixties with active or convalescent COVID-19. Sample: peripheral blood. The chain has TRBV5-1 and TRBJ2-4; maybe TRBD2 (5 bases). The DNA for the CDR3 is TGCGCCAGCAGCTTGGATCCTAGCTTAGGCTTTCAGTACTTC. It yields the protein CASSLDPSLGFQYF.